These T cell receptor beta chains were read from a single sample in a study of CD8 T cells in Susac syndrome. One entry per CDR3 protein, called by TCRdb with MiXCR from the immunoSEQ multiplex PCR reads. The sample contains around 45,000 distinct CDR3 sequences, approximately 92% of which appear only once. The sequenced sample was CD8+ T cells from PBMCs. The receptors here all came from a human donor in good health. CDR3s include the opening cysteine and the closing phenylalanine or tryptophan. A D gene is named only where the DNA matches it firmly. Only part of the rows carry a size: once, few, many, or a class if the clone is expanded.

V	size	length	D	J	DNA	CDR3
TRBV27	-	16	TRBD2	TRBJ2-3	TGTGCCAGCAGGGGACTAGCGGGAGTGGGCACAGATACGCAGTATTTT	CASRGLAGVGTDTQYF
TRBV12-3/TRBV12-4	-	15	-	TRBJ2-5	TGTGCCAGCACCCAGCTCCTACGGTCGGGGGAGACCCAGTACTTC	CASTQLLRSGETQYF
TRBV5-4	-	15	-	TRBJ2-1	TGTGCCAGCCAAGGGGAAGACAGCTCCTACAATGAGCAGTTCTTC	CASQGEDSSYNEQFF
TRBV9	-	14	-	TRBJ1-2	TGTGCCAGCAGCGTAGGTAGGGAGAGGTATGGCTACACCTTC	CASSVGRERYGYTF
TRBV3-1	-	15	-	TRBJ1-2	TGTGCCAGCAGCCCCGGGTGGACAGAATCCTATGGCTACACCTTC	CASSPGWTESYGYTF
TRBV7-9	-	12	-	TRBJ2-4	TGTGCCAGCAGCCCCAATGGGAACATTCAGTACTTC	CASSPNGNIQYF
TRBV3-1	-	15	-	TRBJ2-5	TGTGCCAGCAGCCAAGGAAGGGGCAGCCAAGAGACCCAGTACTTC	CASSQGRGSQETQYF
TRBV9	-	16	TRBD1	TRBJ1-1	TGTGCCAGCAGCTTGTCACCGGACAGGGTAATCACTGAAGCTTTCTTT	CASSLSPDRVITEAFF
TRBV11-3	-	16	-	TRBJ2-7	TGTGCCAGCAGCTTACGTAGCGGTCACGCTGGCGAGGAGCAGTACTTC	CASSLRSGHAGEEQYF
TRBV12-3/TRBV12-4	-	11	-	TRBJ2-7	TGTGCCAGCAGTTTGTGGGACGAGCAGTACTTC	CASSLWDEQYF
TRBV6-5	once	13	-	TRBJ1-2	TGTGCCAGCAGCCTGGCAGAGAACTATGGCTACACCTTC	CASSLAENYGYTF
TRBV5-1	-	14	-	TRBJ2-2	TGCGCCAGCAGCTTGGCCTCTCAAGGCGGGGAGCTGTTTTTT	CASSLASQGGELFF
TRBV5-1	-	13	-	TRBJ2-7	TGCGCCAGCAGCTTAGCAGGGTACTACGAGCAGTACTTC	CASSLAGYYEQYF
TRBV7-8	-	17	-	TRBJ2-2	TGTGCCAGCAGCTTAGACCCACGGCTAGCAAGCACCGGGGAGCTGTTTTTT	CASSLDPRLASTGELFF
TRBV7-6	-	16	TRBD1	TRBJ1-2	TGTGCCAGCAGCCTGACAGGGTACCCTACACTCTATGGCTACACCTTC	CASSLTGYPTLYGYTF
TRBV6-1	once	16	-	TRBJ2-1	TGTGCCAGCACCAACAGACCGGGAGAAGGCGGCAATGAGCAGTTCTTC	CASTNRPGEGGNEQFF
TRBV30	once	15	TRBD1	TRBJ1-1	TGTGCCTGGAGTGACTGGACAGGGGGTCACACTGAAGCTTTCTTT	CAWSDWTGGHTEAFF
TRBV4-3	-	14	-	TRBJ2-3	TGCGCCAGCAGCCAAGAGATTCAGACAGATACGCAGTATTTT	CASSQEIQTDTQYF
TRBV27	-	14	-	TRBJ2-1	TGTGCCAGCAGCCTCCGGACAGACTACAATGAGCAGTTCTTC	CASSLRTDYNEQFF
TRBV7-2	-	17	-	TRBJ2-1	TGTGCCAGCAGCTTAGCTCTGGGGGGACAGATTAACAATGAGCAGTTCTTC	CASSLALGGQINNEQFF
TRBV6-2/TRBV6-3	-	12	TRBD2	TRBJ2-3	TGTGCCAGCAGTTTAGCGGGAGGGGCGCAGTATTTT	CASSLAGGAQYF
TRBV29-1	-	18	TRBD2	TRBJ2-1	TGCAGCGTTGGGGGAATTAGCGGGAGTATTCAACACTACAATGAGCAGTTCTTC	CSVGGISGSIQHYNEQFF